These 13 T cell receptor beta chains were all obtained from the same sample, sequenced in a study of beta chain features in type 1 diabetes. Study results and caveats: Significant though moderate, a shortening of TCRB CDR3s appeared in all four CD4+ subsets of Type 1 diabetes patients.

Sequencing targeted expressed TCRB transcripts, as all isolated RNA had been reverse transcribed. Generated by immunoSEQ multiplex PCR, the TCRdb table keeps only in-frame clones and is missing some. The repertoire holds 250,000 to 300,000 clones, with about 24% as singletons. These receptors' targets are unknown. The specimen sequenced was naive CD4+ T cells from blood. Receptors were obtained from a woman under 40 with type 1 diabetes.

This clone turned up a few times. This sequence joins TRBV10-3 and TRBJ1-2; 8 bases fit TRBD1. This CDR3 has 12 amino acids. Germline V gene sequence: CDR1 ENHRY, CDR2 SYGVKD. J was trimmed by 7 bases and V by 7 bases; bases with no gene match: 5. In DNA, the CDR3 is TGTGCCATCACGGACAGGGAGGGTGGCTACACCTTC. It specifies CAITDREGGYTF.

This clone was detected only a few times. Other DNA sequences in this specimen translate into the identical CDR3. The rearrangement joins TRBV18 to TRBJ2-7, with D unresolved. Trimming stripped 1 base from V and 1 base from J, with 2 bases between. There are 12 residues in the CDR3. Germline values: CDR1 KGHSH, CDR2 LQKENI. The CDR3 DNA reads TGTGCCAGCTCACCACTATCCTACGAGCAGTACTTC. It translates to CASSPLSYEQYF.

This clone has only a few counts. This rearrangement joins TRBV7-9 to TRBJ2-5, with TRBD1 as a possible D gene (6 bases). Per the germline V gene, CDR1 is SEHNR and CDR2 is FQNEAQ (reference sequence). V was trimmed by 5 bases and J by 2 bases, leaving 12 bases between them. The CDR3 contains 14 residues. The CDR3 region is CASSDWTEQETQYF. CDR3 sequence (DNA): TGTGCCAGCAGCGACTGGACAGAACAAGAGACCCAGTACTTC.

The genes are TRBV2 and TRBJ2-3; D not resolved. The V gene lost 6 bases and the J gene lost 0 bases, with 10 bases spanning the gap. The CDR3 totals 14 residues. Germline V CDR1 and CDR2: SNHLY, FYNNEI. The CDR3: CASSTSGSTDTQYF. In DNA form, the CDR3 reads TGTGCCAGCAGCACCTCCGGGAGCACAGATACGCAGTATTTT. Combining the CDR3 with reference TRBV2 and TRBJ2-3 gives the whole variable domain EPEVTQTPSHQVTQMGQEVILRCVPISNHLYFYWYRQILGQKVEFLVSFYNNEISEKSEIFDDQFSVERPDGSNFTLKIRSTKLEDSAMYFCASSTSGSTDTQYFGPGTRLTVL.

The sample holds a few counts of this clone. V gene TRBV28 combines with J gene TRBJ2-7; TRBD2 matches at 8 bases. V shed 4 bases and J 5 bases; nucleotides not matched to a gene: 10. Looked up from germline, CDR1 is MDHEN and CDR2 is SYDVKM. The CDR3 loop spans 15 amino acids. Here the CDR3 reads CASSSLGTSFDEQYF. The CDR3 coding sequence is TGTGCCAGCAGTTCCCTCGGGACTAGTTTCGACGAGCAGTACTTC.

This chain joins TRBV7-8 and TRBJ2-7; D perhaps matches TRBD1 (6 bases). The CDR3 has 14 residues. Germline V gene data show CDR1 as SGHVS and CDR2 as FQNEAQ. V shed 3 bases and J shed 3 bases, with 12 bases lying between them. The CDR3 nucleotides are TGTGCCAGCAGCTTGTTGGGGGCCAGCTACGAGCAGTACTTC. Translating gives CASSLLGASYEQYF.

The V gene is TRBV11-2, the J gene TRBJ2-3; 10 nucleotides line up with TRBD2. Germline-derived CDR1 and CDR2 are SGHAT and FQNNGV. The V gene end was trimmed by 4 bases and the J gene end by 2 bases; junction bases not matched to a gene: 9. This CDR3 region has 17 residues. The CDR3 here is CASSWSQAGGLTDTQYF. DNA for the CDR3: TGTGCCAGCAGCTGGAGTCAAGCGGGAGGGCTCACAGATACGCAGTATTTT.

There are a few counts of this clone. Here the CDR3 DNA reads TGTGCCAGCAGCGAACAGGGAATCAAAAACATTCAGTACTTC. Its translation is CASSEQGIKNIQYF. The chain joins TRBV7-6 to TRBJ2-4, with D perhaps TRBD1 (6 bases). Looked up from germline, CDR1 is SGHVS and CDR2 is FNYEAQ. V shed 5 bases and J shed 3 bases, with 11 bases lying between them. CDR3 size: 14 residues.

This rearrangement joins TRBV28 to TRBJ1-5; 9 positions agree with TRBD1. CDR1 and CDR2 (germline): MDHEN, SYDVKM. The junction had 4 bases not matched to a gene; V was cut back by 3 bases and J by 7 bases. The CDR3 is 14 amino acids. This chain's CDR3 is CASSFGQGLQPQHF. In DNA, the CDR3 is TGTGCCAGCAGTTTCGGACAGGGGTTACAGCCCCAGCATTTT.

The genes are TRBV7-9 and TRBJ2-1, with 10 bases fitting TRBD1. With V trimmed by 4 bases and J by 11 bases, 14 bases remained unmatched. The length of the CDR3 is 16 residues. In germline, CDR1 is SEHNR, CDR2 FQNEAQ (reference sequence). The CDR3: CASSSKGAGTGVKQFF. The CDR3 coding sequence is TGTGCCAGCAGCTCTAAGGGGGCGGGGACAGGGGTAAAGCAGTTCTTC.

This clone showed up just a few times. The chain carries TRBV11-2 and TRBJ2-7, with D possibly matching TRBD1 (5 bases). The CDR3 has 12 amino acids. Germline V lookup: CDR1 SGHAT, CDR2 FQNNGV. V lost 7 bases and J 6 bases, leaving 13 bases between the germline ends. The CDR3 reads CASTQGSAEQYF. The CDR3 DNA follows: TGTGCCAGCACCCAGGGTTCCGCCGAGCAGTACTTC.

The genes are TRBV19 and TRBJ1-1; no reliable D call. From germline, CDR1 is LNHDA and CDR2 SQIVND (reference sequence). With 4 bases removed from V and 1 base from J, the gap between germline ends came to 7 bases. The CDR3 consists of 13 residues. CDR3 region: CASSTRGNTEAFF. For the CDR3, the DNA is TGTGCCAGTAGTACACGAGGGAACACTGAAGCTTTCTTT. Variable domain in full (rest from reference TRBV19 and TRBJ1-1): DGGITQSPKYLFRKEGQNVTLSCEQNLNHDAMYWYRQDPGQGLRLIYYSQIVNDFQKGDIAEGYSVSREKKESFPLTVTSAQKNPTAFYLCASSTRGNTEAFFGQGTRLTVV.

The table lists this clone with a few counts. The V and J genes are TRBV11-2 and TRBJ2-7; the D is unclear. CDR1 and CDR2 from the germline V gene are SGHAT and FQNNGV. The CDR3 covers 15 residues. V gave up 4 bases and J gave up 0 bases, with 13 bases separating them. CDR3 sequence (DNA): TGTGCCAGCAGCTCCACTCCGACACCCTCCTACGAGCAGTACTTC. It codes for CASSSTPTPSYEQYF. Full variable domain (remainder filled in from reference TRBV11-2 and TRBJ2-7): EAGVAQSPRYKIIEKRQSVAFWCNPISGHATLYWYQQILGQGPKLLIQFQNNGVVDDSQLPKDRFSAERLKGVDSTLKIQPAKLEDSAVYLCASSSTPTPSYEQYFGPGTRLTVT.